These 8 T cell receptor beta chains share one sample of origin, sequenced in a study of blood T cell repertoires in COVID-19 (dated by TCRdb to between 2020 and 2021). The method was the immunoSEQ multiplex PCR assay. Imported from immuneACCESS, the table was reduced by TCRdb to in-frame sequences with V and J called. These copies leave out some clones; in studies compared against another copy, an unresolved V gene accounts for under half, and the cause of the remainder is not known. This sample comprises about 210,000 clones, approximately 82% of them detected only once. The leading ten clones occupy approximately 12% of the sample. Sample: peripheral blood. The receptors were gathered from a woman aged 40 to 55 with acute or convalescent COVID-19.

The rearrangement joins TRBV18 to TRBJ1-2, with 8 bases that match TRBD1. The CDR3 extends over 14 amino acids. Germline V gene data show CDR1 as KGHSH and CDR2 as LQKENI. J lost 6 bases, V lost 4 bases, and 7 bases had no gene match. The CDR3 DNA reads as TGTGCCAGCTCACTAGACAGGGGCGAGAATGGCTACACCTTC. As protein: CASSLDRGENGYTF.

This rearrangement joins TRBV15 to TRBJ1-5; the D is unclear. Looked up from germline, CDR1 is LNHNV and CDR2 is YYDKDF (reference sequence). The V end lost 3 bases, the J end lost 0 bases, and 9 bases lay between the germline ends. This CDR3 is 15 amino acids long. CDR3 DNA sequence: TGTGCCACCAGCAGCCGAGGAGTTAGCAATCAGCCCCAGCATTTT. Its translation: CATSSRGVSNQPQHF.

This clone occurred a few times. Additional DNA sequences in this sample encode the identical CDR3. The chain couples TRBV9 to TRBJ1-1; D uncertain. The CDR3 spans 12 residues. V was pared by 0 bases and J by 5 bases, with 5 bases between. Germline assignment: CDR1 SGDLS and CDR2 YYNGEE. CDR3 loop: CASSVAGTEAFF. The CDR3 nucleotides are TGTGCCAGCAGCGTAGCGGGAACTGAAGCTTTCTTT.

The V gene is TRBV6-5, the J gene TRBJ1-1; tentative D call: TRBD1 (5 bases). V shed 4 bases and J shed 4 bases, with 13 bases lying between them. From germline, CDR1 is MNHEY and CDR2 SVGAGI. The length of the CDR3 is 14 residues. As DNA, the CDR3 is TGTGCCAGCAGTTTCGGGGGGGGTCGCACTGAAGCTTTCTTT. It encodes CASSFGGGRTEAFF.

This chain joins TRBV19 and TRBJ1-1; D is possibly TRBD1 (6 bases). This CDR3 comprises 18 residues. Trimming stripped 3 bases from V and 1 base from J, with 21 bases between. The germline V gene encodes CDR1 LNHDA and CDR2 SQIVND (reference sequence). In DNA form, the CDR3 reads TGTGCCAGTAGTATGGGCGGACAGAGGAGGTCGAGGAACACTGAAGCTTTCTTT. Its protein is CASSMGGQRRSRNTEAFF.

This rearrangement joins TRBV28 to TRBJ2-7; D is possibly TRBD1 (6 bases). CDR3 length equals 14 residues. Trimming took 1 base from V and 1 from J, leaving 8 bases between them. Per germline, CDR1 MDHEN and CDR2 SYDVKM. CDR3 nucleotides: TGTGCCAGCAGTTTATATACAGGGTCCTACGAGCAGTACTTC. Encoded protein: CASSLYTGSYEQYF.

This chain uses TRBV19 with TRBJ1-2, with TRBD1 identical over 7 bases. Looked up from germline, CDR1 is LNHDA and CDR2 is SQIVND (reference sequence). V gave up 10 bases and J gave up 4 bases; unmatched junction bases: 12. This CDR3 comprises 14 residues. The CDR3 DNA is TGTGCCACCACCGAGACAGGGAACTTCTATGGCTACACCTTC. It codes for CATTETGNFYGYTF.

The chain couples TRBV6-2 or TRBV6-3 to TRBJ2-2, with 10 bases lining up with TRBD2. V lost 7 bases and J lost 3; bases outside the gene matches: 8. CDR1 and CDR2 from the germline V gene are MNHEY and SVGEGT. There are 16 residues in the CDR3. The CDR3 region has the DNA TGTGCCAGCACTTATAGCGGGAGGTTGGACACCGGGGAGCTGTTTTTT. It translates to CASTYSGRLDTGELFF.